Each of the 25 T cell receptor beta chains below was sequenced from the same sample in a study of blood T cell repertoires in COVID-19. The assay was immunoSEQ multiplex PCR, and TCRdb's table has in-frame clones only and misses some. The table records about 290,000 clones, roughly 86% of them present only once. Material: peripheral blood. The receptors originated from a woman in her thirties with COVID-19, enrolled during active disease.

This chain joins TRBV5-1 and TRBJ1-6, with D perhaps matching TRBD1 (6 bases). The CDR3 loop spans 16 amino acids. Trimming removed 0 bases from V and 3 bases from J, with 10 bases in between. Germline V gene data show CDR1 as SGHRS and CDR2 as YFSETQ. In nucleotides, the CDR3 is TGCGCCAGCAGCTTGGAGCAGGGGTTCTATAATTCACCCCTCCACTTT. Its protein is CASSLEQGFYNSPLHF.

CDR3 bases: TGTGCCAGCAGCGGTAACCAGGGATGCGGCTACACCTTC. Its translation: CASSGNQGCGYTF. The chain joins TRBV5-7 to TRBJ1-2, with TRBD1 as a possible D gene (5 bases). TRBV5-7 is sorted into the ORF group, with uncertain function. V was cut by 4 bases and J by 8 bases, with 15 bases left in between. The CDR3 has 13 amino acids.

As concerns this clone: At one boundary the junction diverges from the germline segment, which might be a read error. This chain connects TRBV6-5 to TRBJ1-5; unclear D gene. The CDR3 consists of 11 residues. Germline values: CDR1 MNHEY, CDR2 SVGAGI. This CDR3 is CASGYSQPQHF. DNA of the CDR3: TGTGCCAGCGGTTATAGTCAGCCCCAGCATTTT.

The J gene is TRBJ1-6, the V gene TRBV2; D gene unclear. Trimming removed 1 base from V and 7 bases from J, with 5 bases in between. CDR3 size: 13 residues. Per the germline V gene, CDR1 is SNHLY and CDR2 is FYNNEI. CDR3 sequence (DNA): TGTGCCAGCAGTGAAGTGTCAAATTCACCCCTCCACTTT. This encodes CASSEVSNSPLHF.

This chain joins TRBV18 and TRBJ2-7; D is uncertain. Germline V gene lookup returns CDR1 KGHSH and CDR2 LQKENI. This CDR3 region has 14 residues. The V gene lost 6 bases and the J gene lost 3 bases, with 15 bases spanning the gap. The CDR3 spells CASSNTDDFYEQYF. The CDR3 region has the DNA TGTGCCAGCTCTAACACTGACGACTTCTACGAGCAGTACTTC.

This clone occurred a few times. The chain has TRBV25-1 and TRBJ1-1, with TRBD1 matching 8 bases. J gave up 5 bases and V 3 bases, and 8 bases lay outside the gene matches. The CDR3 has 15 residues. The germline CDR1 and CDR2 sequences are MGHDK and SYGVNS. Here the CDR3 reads CASSDWRDRYTEAFF. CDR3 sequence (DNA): TGTGCCAGCAGTGACTGGCGGGACAGGTATACTGAAGCTTTCTTT.

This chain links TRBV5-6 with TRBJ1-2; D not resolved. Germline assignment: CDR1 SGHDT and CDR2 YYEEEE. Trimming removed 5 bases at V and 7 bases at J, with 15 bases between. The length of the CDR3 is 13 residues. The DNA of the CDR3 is TGTGCCAGCAGTTTCGGCCTTAGAGGTGGCTACACCTTC. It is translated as CASSFGLRGGYTF.

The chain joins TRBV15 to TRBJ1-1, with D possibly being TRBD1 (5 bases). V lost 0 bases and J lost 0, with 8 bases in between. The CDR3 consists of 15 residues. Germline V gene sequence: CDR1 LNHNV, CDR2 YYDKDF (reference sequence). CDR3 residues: CATSRDRGLNTEAFF. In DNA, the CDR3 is TGTGCCACCAGCAGAGATAGGGGTTTGAACACTGAAGCTTTCTTT.

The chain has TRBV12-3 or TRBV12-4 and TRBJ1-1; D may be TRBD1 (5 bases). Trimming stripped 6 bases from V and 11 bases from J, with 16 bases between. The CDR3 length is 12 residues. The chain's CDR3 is CASRRSVGAAFF. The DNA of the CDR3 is TGTGCCAGCAGGAGATCTGTTGGGGCTGCTTTCTTT.

CDR3 in DNA: TGTGCCAGCAAGGGCAGGGGGGAGTACGAGCAGTACTTC. Translated: CASKGRGEYEQYF. V usage is TRBV2 and J usage is TRBJ2-7, with TRBD1 as a possible D gene (7 bases). Trimming took off 7 bases at V and 4 bases at J, with 14 bases between the two ends. The CDR3 is 13 residues long. Per the germline V gene, CDR1 is SNHLY and CDR2 is FYNNEI.

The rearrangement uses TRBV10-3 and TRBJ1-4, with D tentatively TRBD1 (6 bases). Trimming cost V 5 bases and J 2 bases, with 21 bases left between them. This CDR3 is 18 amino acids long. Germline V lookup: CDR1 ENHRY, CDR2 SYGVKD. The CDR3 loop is CAISPNRAGFGTNEKLFF. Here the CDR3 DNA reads TGTGCCATCAGTCCCAACAGGGCGGGCTTTGGTACTAATGAAAAACTGTTTTTT.

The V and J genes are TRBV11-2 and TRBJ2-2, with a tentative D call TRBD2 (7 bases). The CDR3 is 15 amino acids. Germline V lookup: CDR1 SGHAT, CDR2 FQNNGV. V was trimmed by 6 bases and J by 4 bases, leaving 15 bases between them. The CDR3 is CASSPGGQGTGELFF. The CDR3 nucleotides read TGTGCCAGCAGTCCGGGGGGCCAGGGCACCGGGGAGCTGTTTTTT.

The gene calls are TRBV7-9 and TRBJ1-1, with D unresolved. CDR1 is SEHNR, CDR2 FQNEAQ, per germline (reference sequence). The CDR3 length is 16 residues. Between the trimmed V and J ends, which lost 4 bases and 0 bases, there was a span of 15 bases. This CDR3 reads CASSSLVRYMNTEAFF. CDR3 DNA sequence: TGTGCCAGCAGCTCGCTCGTTCGTTACATGAACACTGAAGCTTTCTTT.

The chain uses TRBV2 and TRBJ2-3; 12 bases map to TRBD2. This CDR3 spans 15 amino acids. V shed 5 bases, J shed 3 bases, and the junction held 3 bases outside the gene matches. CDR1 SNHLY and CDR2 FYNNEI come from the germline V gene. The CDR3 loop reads CASSRLAGGTDTQYF. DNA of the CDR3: TGTGCCAGCAGTCGTCTAGCGGGGGGGACAGATACGCAGTATTTT.

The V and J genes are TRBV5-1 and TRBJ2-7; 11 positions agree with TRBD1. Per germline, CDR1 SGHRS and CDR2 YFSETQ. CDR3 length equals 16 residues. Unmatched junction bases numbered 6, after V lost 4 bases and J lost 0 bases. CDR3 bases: TGCGCCAGCAGCAGAACCGGGACAGGGGGCTCCTACGAGCAGTACTTC. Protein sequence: CASSRTGTGGSYEQYF.

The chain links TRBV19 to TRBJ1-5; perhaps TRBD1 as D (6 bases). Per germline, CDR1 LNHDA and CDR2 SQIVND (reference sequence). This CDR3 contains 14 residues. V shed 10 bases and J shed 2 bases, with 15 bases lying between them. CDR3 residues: CATNRANGNQPQHF. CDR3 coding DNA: TGTGCCACAAACAGGGCCAACGGCAATCAGCCCCAGCATTTT.

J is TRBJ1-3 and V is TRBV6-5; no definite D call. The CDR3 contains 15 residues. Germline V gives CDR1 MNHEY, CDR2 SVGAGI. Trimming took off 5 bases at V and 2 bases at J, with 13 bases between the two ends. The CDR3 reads CASSINQAAGNTIYF. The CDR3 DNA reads TGTGCCAGCAGTATAAACCAGGCAGCTGGAAACACCATATATTTT.

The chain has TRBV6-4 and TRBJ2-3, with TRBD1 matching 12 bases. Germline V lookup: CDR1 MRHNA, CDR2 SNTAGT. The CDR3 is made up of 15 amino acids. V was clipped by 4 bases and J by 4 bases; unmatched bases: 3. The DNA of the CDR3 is TGTGCCAGCAGTGGCGGGACAGGGGGCCCAGATACGCAGTATTTT. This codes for CASSGGTGGPDTQYF.

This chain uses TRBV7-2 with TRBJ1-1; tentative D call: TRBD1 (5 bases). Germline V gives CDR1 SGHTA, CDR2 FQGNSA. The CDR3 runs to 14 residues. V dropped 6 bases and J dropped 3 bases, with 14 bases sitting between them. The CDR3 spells CASRYYAGYTEAFF. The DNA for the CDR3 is TGTGCCAGCAGATACTACGCAGGGTACACTGAAGCTTTCTTT.

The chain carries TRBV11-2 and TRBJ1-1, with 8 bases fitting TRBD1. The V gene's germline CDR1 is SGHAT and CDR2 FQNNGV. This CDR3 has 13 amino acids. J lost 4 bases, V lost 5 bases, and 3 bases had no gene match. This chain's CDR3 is CASSQQGGTEAFF. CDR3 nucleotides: TGTGCCAGCAGCCAACAGGGGGGCACTGAAGCTTTCTTT.

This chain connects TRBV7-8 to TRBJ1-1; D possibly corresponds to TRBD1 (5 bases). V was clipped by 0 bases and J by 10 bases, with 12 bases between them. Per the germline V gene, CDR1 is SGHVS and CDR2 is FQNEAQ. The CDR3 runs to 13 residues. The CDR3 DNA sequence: TGTGCCAGCAGCTTAGCGCTGGAGGGGTTAGCTTTCTTT. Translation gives CASSLALEGLAFF.

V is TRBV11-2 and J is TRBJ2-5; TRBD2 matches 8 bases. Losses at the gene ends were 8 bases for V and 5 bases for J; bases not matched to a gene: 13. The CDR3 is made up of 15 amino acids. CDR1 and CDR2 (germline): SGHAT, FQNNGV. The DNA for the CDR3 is TGTGCCAGCTCGTCGGTCACTAGCGGCGACGAGACCCAGTACTTC. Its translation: CASSSVTSGDETQYF.

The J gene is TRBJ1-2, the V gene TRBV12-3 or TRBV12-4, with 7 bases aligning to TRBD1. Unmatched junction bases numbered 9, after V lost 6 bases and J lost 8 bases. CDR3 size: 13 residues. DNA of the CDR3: TGTGCCAGCAGCGACAGGGTGAAGGACGGCTACACCTTC. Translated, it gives CASSDRVKDGYTF.

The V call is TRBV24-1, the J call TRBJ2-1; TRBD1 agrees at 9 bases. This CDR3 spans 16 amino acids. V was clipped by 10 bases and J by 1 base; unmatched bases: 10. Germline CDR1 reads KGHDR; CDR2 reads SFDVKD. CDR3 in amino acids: CATGGGDRGSYNEQFF. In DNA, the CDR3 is TGTGCCACGGGCGGGGGAGACAGGGGGTCCTACAATGAGCAGTTCTTC.

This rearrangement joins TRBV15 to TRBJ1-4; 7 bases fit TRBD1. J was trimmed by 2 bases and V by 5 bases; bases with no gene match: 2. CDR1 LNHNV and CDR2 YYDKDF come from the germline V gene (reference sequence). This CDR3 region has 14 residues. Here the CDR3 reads CATSQQGTNEKLFF. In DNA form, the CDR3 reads TGTGCCACCAGCCAACAGGGGACTAATGAAAAACTGTTTTTT.